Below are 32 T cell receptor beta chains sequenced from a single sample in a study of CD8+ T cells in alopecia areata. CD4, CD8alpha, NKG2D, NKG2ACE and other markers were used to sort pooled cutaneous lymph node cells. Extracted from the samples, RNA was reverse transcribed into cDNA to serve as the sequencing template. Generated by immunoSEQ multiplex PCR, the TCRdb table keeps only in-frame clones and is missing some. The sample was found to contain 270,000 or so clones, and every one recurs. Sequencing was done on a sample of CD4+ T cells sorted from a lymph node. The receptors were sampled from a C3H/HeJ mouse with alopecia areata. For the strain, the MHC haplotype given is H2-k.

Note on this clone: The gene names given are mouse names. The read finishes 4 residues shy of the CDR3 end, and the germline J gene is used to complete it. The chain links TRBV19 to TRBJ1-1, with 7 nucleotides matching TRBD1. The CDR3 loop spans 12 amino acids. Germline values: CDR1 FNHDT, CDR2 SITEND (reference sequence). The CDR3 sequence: CASRIGTAEVFF. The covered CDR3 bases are TGTGCCAGCAGGATTGGGACAGCA.

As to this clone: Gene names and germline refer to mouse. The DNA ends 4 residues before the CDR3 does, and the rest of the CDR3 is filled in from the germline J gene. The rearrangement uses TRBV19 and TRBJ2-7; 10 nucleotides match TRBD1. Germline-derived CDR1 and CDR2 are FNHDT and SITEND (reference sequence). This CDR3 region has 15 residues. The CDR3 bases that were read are TGTGCCAGCAGTCGCCCGGGACAGGGGAAATAT. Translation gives CASSRPGQGKY. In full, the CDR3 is CASSRPGQGKYEQYF.

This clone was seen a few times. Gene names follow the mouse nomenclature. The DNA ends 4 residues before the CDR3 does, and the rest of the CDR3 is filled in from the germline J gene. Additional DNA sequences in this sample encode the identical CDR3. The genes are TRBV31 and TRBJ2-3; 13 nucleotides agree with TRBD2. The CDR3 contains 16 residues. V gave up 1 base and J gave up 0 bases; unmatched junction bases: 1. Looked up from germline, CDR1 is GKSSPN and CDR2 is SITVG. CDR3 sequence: CAWSPGLGGSAETLYF. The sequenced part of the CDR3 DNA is TGTGCCTGGAGTCCGGGACTGGGGGGGAGTGCAGAA.

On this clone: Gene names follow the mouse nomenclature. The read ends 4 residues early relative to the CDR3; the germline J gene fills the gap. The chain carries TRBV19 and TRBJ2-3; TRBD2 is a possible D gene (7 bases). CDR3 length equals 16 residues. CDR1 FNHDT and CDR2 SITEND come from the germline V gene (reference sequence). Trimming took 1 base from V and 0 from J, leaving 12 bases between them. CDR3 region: CASSILGASSAETLYF. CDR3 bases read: TGTGCCAGCAGTATACTGGGGGCCTCTAGTGCAGAA.

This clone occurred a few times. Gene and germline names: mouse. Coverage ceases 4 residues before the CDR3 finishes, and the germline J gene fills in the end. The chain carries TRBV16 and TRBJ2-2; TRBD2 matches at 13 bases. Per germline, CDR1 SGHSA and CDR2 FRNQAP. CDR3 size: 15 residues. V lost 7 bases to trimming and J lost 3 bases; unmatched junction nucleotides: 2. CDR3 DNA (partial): TGTGCAAGCACCGGGACTGGGGGGGACACCGGG. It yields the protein CASTGTGGDTG. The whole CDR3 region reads CASTGTGGDTGQLYF.

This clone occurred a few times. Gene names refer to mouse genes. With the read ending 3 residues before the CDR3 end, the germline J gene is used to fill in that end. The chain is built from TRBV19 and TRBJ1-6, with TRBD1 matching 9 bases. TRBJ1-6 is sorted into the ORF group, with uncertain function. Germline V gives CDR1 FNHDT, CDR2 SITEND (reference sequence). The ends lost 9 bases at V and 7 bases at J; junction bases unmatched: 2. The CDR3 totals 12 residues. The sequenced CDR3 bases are TGTGCCACGGGACAGGGAAATTCGCCC. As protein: CATGQGNSP. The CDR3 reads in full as CATGQGNSPLYF.

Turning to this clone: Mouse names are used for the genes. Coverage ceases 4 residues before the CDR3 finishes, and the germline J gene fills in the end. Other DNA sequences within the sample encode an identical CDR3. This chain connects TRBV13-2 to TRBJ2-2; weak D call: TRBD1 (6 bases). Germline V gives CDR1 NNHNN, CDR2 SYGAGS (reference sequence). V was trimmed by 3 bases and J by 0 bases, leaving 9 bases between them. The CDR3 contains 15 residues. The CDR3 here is CASGGGQSNTGQLYF. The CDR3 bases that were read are TGTGCCAGCGGTGGAGGACAGTCAAACACCGGG.

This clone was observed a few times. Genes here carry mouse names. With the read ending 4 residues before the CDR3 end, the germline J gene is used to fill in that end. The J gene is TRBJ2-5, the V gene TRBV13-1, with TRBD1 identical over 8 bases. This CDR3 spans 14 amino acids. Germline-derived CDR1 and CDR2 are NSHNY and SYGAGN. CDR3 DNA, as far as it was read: TGTGCCAGCAGTGAGGGGGACAGGCTGGAC. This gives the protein CASSEGDRLD. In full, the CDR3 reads CASSEGDRLDTQYF.

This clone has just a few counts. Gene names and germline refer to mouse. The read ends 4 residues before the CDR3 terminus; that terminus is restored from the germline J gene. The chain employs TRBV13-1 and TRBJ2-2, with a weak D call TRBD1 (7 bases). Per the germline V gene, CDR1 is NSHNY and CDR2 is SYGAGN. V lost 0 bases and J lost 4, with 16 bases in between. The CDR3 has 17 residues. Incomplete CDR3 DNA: TGTGCCAGCAGTGATGGGGAGGGGGCGCGGGGCACCGGG. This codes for CASSDGEGARGTG. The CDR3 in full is CASSDGEGARGTGQLYF.

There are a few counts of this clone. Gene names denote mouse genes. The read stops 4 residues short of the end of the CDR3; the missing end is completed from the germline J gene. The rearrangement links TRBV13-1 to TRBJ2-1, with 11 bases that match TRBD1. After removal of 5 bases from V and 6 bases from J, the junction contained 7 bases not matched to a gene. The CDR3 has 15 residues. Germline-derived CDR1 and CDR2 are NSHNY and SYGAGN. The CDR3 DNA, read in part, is TGTGCCAGCAGACCCCCGGGACAGGGGGGTGCT. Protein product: CASRPPGQGGA. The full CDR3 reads CASRPPGQGGAEQFF.

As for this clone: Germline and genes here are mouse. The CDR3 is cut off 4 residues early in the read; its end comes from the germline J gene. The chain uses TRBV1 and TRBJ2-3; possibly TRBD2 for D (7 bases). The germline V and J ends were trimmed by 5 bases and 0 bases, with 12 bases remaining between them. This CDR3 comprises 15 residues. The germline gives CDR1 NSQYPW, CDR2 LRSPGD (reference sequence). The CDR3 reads CTCSPLGASAETLYF. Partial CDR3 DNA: TGCACCTGCAGTCCTCTGGGGGCAAGTGCAGAA.

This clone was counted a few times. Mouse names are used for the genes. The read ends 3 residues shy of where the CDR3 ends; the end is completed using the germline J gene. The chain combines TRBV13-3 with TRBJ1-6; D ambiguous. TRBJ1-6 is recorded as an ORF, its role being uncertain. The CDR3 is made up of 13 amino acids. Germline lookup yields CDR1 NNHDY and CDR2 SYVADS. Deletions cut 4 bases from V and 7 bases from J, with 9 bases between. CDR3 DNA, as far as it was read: TGTGCCAGCAGTAGGGTGGGGAATTCGCCC. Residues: CASSRVGNSP. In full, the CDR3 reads CASSRVGNSPLYF.

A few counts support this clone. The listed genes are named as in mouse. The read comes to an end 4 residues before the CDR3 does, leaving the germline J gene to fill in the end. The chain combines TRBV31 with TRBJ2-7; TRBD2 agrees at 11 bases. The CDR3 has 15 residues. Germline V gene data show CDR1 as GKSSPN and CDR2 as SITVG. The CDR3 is CAWSLPGLGVYEQYF. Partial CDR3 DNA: TGTGCCTGGAGTCTACCGGGACTGGGGGTTTAT.

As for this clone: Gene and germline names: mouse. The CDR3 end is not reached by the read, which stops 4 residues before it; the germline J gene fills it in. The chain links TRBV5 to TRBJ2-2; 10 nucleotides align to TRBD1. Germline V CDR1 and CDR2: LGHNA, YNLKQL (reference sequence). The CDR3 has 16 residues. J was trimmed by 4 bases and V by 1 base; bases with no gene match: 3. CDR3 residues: CASSQGDRGGTGQLYF. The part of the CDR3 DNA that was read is TGTGCCAGCAGCCAAGGGGACAGGGGAGGCACCGGG.

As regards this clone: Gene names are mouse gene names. CDR3 DNA, as far as it was read: TGCACCTGCAGTGCAGATATGGGGGCAGAA. It specifies CTCSADMGAE. The whole CDR3 protein is CTCSADMGAETLYF. The chain links TRBV1 to TRBJ2-3, with a weak D call TRBD2 (5 bases). Sequencing ends 4 residues short of the CDR3 end; the germline J gene provides the rest. Germline assignment: CDR1 NSQYPW and CDR2 LRSPGD (reference sequence). The CDR3 has 14 amino acids. Trimming took off 0 bases at V and 3 bases at J, with 7 bases between the two ends.

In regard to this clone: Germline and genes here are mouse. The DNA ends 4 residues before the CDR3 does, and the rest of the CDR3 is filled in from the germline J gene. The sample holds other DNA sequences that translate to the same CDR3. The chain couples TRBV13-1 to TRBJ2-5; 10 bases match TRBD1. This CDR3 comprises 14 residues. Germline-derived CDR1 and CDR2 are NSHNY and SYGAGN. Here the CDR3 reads CASSDGTGEDTQYF. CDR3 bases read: TGTGCCAGCAGTGACGGGACAGGGGAGGAC.

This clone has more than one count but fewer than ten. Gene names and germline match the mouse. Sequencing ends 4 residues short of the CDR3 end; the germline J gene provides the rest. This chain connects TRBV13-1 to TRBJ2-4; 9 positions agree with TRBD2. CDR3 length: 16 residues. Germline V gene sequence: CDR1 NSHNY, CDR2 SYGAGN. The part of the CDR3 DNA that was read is TGTGCCAGCAGTGATGCTCCAACTGGGGGGAAAAAC. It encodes CASSDAPTGGKN. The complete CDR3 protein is CASSDAPTGGKNTLYF.

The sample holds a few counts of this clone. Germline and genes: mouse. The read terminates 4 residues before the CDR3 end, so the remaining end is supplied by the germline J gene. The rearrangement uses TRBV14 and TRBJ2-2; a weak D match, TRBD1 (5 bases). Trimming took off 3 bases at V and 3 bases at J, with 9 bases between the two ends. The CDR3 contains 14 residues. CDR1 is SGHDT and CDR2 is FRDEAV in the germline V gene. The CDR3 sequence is CASSSQEDTGQLYF. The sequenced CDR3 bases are TGTGCCAGCAGTTCACAGGAAGACACCGGG.

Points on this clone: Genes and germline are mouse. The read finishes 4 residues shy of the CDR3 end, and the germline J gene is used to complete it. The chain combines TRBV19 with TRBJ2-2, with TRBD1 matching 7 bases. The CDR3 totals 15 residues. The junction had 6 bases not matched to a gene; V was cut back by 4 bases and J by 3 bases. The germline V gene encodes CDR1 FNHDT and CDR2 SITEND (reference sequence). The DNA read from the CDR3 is TGTGCCAGCAGTCGGACAGGAGGGGACACCGGG. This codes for CASSRTGGDTG. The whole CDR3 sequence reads CASSRTGGDTGQLYF.

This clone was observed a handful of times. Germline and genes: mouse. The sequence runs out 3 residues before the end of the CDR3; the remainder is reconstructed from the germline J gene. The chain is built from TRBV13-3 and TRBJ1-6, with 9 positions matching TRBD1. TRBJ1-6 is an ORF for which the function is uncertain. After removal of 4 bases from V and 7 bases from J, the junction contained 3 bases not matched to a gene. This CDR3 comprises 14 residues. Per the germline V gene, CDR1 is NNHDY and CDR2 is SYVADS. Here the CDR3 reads CASSQTGGNSPLYF. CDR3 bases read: TGTGCCAGCAGTCAGACAGGGGGGAATTCGCCC.

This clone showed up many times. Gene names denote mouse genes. This chain's CDR3 is CASSSRASAETLYF. Partial CDR3 DNA: TGTGCCAGCAGCTCCAGGGCGAGTGCAGAA. The chain employs TRBV19 and TRBJ2-3, with D perhaps TRBD1 (5 bases). The read falls 4 residues short of the CDR3 end, and the missing part is taken from the germline J gene. Germline-derived CDR1 and CDR2 are FNHDT and SITEND (reference sequence). CDR3 size: 14 residues. With 5 bases removed from V and 0 bases from J, the gap between germline ends came to 10 bases.

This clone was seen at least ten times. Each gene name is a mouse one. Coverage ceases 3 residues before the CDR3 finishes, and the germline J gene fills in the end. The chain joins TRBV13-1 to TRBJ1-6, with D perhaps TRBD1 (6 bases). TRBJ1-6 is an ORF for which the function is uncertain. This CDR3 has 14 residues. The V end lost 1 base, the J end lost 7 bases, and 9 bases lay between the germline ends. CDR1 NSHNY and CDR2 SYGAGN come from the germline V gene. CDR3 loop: CASSDHGQNSPLYF. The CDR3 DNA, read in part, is TGTGCCAGCAGTGATCACGGACAGAATTCGCCC.

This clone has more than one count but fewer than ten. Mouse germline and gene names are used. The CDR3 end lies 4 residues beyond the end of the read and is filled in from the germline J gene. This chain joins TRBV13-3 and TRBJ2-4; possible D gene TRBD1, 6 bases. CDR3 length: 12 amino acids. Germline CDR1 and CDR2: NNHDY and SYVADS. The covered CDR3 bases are TGTGCCAGCGCCGGGACAAAAAAC. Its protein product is CASAGTKN. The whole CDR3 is CASAGTKNTLYF.

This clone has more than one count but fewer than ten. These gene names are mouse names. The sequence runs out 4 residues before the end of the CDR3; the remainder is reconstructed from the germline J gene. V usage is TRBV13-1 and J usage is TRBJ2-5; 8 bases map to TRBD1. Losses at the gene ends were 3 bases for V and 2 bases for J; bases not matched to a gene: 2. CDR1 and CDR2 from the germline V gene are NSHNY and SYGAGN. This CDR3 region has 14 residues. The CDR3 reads CASSGRGPQDTQYF. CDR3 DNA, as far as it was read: TGTGCCAGCAGTGGCAGGGGGCCCCAAGAC.

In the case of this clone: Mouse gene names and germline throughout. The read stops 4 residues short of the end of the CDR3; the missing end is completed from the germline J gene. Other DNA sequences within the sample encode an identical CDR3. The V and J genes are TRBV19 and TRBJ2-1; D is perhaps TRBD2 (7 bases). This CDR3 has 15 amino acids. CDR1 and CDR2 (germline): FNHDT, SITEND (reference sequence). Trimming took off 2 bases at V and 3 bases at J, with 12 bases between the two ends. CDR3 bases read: TGTGCCAGCAGTATCCCGGGGGGCGTCTATGCT. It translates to CASSIPGGVYA. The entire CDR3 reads CASSIPGGVYAEQFF.

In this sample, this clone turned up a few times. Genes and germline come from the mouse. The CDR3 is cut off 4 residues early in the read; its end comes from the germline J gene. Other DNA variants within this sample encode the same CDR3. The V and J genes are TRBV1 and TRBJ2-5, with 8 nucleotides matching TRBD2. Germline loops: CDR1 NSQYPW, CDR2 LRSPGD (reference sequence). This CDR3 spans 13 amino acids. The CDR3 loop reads CTCSAPGGDTQYF. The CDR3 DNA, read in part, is TGCACCTGCAGTGCGCCTGGGGGGGAC.

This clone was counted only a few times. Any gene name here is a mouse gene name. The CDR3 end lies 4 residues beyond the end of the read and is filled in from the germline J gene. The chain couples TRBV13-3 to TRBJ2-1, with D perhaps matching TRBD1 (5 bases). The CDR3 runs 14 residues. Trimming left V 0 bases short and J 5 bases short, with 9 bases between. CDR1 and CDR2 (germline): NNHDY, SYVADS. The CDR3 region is CASSDGRVDAEQFF. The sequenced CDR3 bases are TGTGCCAGCAGTGATGGCAGGGTGGATGCT.

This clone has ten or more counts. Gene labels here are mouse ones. CDR3 loop: CASSPDWGSAETLYF. CDR3 DNA, as far as it was read: TGTGCTAGCAGCCCAGACTGGGGGAGTGCAGAA. The chain links TRBV17 to TRBJ2-3, with 9 nucleotides matching TRBD2. Coverage ceases 4 residues before the CDR3 finishes, and the germline J gene fills in the end. The V gene's germline CDR1 is MNHDT and CDR2 YYDKIL. The CDR3 extends over 15 amino acids. The V and J ends lost 6 bases and 0 bases, in that order; junction bases with no gene match: 4.

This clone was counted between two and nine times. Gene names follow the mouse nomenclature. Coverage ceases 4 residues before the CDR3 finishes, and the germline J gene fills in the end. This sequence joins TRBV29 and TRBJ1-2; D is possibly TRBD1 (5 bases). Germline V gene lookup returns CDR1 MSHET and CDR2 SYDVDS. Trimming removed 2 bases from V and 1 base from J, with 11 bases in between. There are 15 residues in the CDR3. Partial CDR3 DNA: TGTGCTAGCAGTTTAGGGCAGGGAGGAAACTCC. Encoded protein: CASSLGQGGNS. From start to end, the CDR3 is CASSLGQGGNSDYTF.

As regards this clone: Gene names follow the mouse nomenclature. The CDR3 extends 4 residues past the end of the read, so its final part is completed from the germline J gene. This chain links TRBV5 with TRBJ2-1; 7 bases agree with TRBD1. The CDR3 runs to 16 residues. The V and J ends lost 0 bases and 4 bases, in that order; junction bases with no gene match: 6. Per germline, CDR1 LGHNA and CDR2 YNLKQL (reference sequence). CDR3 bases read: TGTGCCAGCAGCCAAGAATTCCGGGACAGATATGCT. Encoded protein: CASSQEFRDRYA. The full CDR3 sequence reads CASSQEFRDRYAEQFF.

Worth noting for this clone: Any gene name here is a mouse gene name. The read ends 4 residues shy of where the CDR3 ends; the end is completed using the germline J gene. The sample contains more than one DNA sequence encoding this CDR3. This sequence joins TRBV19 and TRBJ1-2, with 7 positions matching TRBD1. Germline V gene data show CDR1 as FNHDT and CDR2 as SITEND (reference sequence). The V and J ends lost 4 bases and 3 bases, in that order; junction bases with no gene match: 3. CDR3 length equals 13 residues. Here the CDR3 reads CASSRQGYSDYTF. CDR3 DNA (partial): TGTGCCAGCAGTCGACAGGGTTACTCC.

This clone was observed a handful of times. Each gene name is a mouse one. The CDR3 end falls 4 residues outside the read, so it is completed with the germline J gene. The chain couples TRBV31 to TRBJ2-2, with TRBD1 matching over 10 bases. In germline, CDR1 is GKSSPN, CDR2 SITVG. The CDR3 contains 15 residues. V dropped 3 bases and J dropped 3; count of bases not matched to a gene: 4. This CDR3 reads CAWRRDRGHTGQLYF. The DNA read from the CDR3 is TGTGCCTGGAGGCGGGACAGGGGACACACCGGG.